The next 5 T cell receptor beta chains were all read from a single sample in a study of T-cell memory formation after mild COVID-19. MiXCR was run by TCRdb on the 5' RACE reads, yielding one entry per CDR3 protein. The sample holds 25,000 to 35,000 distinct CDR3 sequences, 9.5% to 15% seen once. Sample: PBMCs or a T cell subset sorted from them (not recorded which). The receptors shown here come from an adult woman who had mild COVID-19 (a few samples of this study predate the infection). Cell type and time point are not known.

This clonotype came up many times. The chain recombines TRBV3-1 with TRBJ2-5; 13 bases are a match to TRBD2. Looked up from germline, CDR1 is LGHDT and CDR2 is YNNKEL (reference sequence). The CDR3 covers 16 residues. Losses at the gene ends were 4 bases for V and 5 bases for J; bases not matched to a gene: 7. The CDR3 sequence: CASSRTSGSQRETQYF. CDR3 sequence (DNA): TGTGCCAGCAGCCGGACTAGCGGGAGTCAGAGGGAGACCCAGTACTTC.

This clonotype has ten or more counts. In DNA form, the CDR3 reads TGTGCCAGCATTGGCTCTGTGGGGCAAGGCAAAAACATTCAGTACTTC. Its translation is CASIGSVGQGKNIQYF. This sequence joins TRBV28 and TRBJ2-4; the D gene is possibly TRBD1 (5 bases). The CDR3 length is 16 residues. The V end was cut by 7 bases, the J end by 3 bases, with 19 bases between. Per germline, CDR1 MDHEN and CDR2 SYDVKM.

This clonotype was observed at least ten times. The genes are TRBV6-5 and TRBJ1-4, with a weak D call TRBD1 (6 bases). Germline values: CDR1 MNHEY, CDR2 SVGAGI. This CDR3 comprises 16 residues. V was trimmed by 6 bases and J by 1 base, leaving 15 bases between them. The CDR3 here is CASSKTGGRTNEKLFF. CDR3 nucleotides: TGTGCCAGCAGCAAGACGGGGGGCCGAACTAATGAAAAACTGTTTTTT.

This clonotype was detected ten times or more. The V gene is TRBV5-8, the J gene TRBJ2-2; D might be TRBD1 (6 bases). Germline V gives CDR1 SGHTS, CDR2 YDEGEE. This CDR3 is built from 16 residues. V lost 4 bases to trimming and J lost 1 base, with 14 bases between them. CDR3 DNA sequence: TGTGCCAGCAGCGCCCGTGGGACATTGAACACCGGGGAGCTGTTTTTT. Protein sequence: CASSARGTLNTGELFF.

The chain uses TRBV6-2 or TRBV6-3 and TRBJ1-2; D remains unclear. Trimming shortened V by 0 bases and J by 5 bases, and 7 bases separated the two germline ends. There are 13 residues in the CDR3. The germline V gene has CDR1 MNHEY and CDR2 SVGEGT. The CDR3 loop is CASSYSVQYGYTF. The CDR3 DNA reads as TGTGCCAGCAGTTACTCCGTTCAATATGGCTACACCTTC.